This T cell receptor beta chain was observed in a study of cytomegalovirus exposure and HLA in healthy donors. Whole-study findings and limits: Rarity held for most TCR sequences, but there were some public TCRs that occurred in many donors. With high specificity and sensitivity, the classifier reportedly diagnosed cytomegalovirus status.

The PCR ran on 60 Vbeta and 13 Jbeta primers. Profiling relied on immunoSEQ multiplex PCR, and the TCRdb table lists in-frame clones only, not all of them. This sample has 45,000 to 65,000 clones; about 70% occur once, and the top ten carry approximately 20%. About this clone itself: Its target is unknown.

CDR1 is SQVTM and CDR2 is ANQGSEA in the germline V gene. This CDR3 has 13 amino acids. The ends lost 4 bases at V and 2 bases at J; junction bases unmatched: 1. This sequence was found in a woman aged 45-65 years in good health and CMV-seropositive. The V gene is TRBV29-1, the J gene TRBJ2-3, with 9 bases matching TRBD2. Sequencing was carried out using PBMCs. CDR3 residues: CSVGGGATDTQYF. CDR3 coding DNA: TGCAGCGTTGGCGGGGGGGCCACAGATACGCAGTATTTT.